This record concerns one TCR beta chain sequence. Its specificity is unknown. The length of the CDR3 is 12 residues. CDR1 and CDR2 from the germline V gene are SEHNR and FQNEAQ (reference sequence). The V end lost 2 bases, the J end lost 7 bases, and 8 bases lay between the germline ends. CDR3 and TCR beta VDJ profiling relied on a genomic DNA template. MiXCR, run by TCRdb on the reads, gives a single entry per CDR3 protein. The data contain more than 150,000 distinct CDR3 sequences, less than 50% of them singletons. This sample stems from a study of CD8+CD57+ T cells in acquired aplastic anemia. Study details: When averaged, DNA from sorted CD4+ and CD8+ cells came to around 3.4 ug.

Study results and limitations: Between patients and controls, CD8+ Simpson's diversity did not vary significantly.

Patients who underwent sequencing had shown CD8+CD57+ cell expansion by flow cytometry. This clonotype was obtained from a human donor with aplastic anemia. The rearrangement links TRBV7-9 to TRBJ1-1; D is ambiguous. The sample was sorted CD4+, CD8+, or CD8+CD57+ T cells (not recorded which) from PBMCs. CDR3 loop: CASSLTRYEAFF. The DNA of the CDR3 is TGTGCCAGCAGCTTAACTCGATATGAAGCTTTCTTT.